This note documents a single T cell receptor beta chain sequence. The sample is drawn from a study of cytomegalovirus exposure and HLA in healthy donors. PCR primers comprised 60 Vbeta and 13 Jbeta primers. Profiling relied on immunoSEQ multiplex PCR, and the TCRdb table lists in-frame clones only, not all of them. The repertoire includes 150,000 to 200,000 clones, roughly 80% of them detected once, and roughly 10% sits in the top ten. V lost 1 base and J 3 bases, leaving 13 bases between the germline ends. CDR1 and CDR2 from the germline V gene are SGHVS and FQNEAQ. The CDR3 has 16 residues. The specimen sequenced was PBMCs. V usage is TRBV7-8 and J usage is TRBJ1-5; a possible D gene is TRBD1 (5 bases). This clonotype was sampled from a man aged 18 to 30 in good health and CMV-seropositive. For the CDR3, the DNA is TGTGCCAGCAGCTTAGGGGGGGACGGTCCCAATCAGCCCCAGCATTTT. Residues: CASSLGGDGPNQPQHF.